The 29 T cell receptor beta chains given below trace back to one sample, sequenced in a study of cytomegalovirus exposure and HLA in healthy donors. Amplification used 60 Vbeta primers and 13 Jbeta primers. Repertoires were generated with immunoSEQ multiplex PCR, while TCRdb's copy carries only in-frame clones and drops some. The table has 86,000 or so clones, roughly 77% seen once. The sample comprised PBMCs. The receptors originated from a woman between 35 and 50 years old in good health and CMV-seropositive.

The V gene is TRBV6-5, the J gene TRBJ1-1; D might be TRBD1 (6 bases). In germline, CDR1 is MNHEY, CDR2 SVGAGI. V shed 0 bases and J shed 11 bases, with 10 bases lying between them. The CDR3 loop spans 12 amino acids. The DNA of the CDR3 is TGTGCCAGCAGTTACTCAAGAGGGGGTGCTTTCTTT. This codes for CASSYSRGGAFF.

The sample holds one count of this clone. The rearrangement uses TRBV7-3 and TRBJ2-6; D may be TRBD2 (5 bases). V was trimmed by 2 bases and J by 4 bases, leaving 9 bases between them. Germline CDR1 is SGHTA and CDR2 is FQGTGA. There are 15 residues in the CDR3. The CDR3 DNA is TGTGCCAGCAGCTTAGCCGGGGAAGGGGCCAACGTCCTGACTTTC. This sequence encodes CASSLAGEGANVLTF.

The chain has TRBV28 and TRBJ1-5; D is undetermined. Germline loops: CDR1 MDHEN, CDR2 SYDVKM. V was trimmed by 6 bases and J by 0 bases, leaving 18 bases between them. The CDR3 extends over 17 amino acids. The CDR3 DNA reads TGTGCCAGCAGCAGCCTACAGACGTGGTATAGCAATCAGCCCCAGCATTTT. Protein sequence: CASSSLQTWYSNQPQHF.

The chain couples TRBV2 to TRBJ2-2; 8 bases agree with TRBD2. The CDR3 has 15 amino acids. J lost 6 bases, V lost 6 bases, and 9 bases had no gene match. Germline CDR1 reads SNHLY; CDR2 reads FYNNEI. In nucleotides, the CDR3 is TGTGCCAGCAGAGCCTCGGGACTAGGGTCCGGGGAGCTGTTTTTT. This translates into CASRASGLGSGELFF.

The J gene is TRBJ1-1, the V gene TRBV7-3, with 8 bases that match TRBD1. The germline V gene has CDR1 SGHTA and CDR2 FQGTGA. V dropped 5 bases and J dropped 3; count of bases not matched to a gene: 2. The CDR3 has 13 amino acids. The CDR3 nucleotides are TGTGCCAGCAGCAAGGACAGGGACACTGAAGCTTTCTTT. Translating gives CASSKDRDTEAFF.

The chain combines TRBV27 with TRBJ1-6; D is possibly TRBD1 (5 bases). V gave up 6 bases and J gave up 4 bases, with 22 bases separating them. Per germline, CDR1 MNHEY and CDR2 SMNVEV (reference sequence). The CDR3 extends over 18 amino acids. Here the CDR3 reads CASSGAFRGTLYNSPLHF. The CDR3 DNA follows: TGTGCCAGCAGCGGGGCCTTCCGAGGGACTTTGTATAATTCACCCCTCCACTTT.

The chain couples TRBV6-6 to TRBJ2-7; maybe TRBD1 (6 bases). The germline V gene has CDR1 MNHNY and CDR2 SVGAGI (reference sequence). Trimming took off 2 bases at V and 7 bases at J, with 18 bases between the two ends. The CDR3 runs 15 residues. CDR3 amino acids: CASSYPTGRREEQYF. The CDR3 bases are TGTGCCAGCAGTTACCCGACAGGCCGCCGAGAAGAGCAGTACTTC.

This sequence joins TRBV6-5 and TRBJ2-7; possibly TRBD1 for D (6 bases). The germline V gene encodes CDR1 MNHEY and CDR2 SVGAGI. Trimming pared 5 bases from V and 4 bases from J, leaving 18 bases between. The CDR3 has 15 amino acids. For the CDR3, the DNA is TGTGCCAGCAGTCCCAATCGAGGGGGTTATTACGAGCAGTACTTC. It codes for CASSPNRGGYYEQYF.

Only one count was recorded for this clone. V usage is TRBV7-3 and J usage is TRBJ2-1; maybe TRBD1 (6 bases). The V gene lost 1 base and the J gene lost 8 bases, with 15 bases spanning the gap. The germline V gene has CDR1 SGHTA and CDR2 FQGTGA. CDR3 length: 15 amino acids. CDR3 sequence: CASSLRGQPVDEQFF. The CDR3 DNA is TGTGCCAGCAGCTTAAGAGGACAGCCCGTTGATGAGCAGTTCTTC.

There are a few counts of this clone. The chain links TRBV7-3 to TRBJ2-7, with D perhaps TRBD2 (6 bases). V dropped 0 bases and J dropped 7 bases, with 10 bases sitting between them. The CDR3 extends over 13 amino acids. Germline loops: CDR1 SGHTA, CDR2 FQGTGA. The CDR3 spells CASSLTRGSEQYF. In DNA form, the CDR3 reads TGTGCCAGCAGCTTAACCCGGGGGAGTGAGCAGTACTTC.

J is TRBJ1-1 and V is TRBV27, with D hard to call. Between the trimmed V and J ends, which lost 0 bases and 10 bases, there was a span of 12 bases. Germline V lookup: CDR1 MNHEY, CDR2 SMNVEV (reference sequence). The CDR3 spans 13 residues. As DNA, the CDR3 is TGTGCCAGCAGTTTATCGGAGTCAAGAGGAGCTTTCTTT. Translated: CASSLSESRGAFF.

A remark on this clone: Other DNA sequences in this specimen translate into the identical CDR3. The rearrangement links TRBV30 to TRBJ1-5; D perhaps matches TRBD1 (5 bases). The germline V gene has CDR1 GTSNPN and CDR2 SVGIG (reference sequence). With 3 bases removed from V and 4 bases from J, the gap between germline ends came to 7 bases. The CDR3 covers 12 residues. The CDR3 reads CAWSPGNQPQHF. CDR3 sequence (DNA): TGTGCCTGGAGCCCAGGGAATCAGCCCCAGCATTTT.

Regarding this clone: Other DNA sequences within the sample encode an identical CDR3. The CDR3 DNA follows: TGTGCCAGCAGCGTACAGGGGGCTGGAAACACCATATATTTT. Its translation: CASSVQGAGNTIYF. This chain joins TRBV9 and TRBJ1-3, with TRBD1 matching 7 bases. The trim removed 1 base at V and 2 bases at J, leaving 0 bases unmatched. Germline CDR1 SGDLS, CDR2 YYNGEE. CDR3 length: 14 amino acids.

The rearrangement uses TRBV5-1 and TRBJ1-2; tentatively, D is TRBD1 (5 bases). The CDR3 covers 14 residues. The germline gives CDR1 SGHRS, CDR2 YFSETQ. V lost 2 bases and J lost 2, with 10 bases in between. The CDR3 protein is CASSFVTDNYGYTF. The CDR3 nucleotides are TGCGCCAGCAGCTTCGTGACAGACAACTATGGCTACACCTTC. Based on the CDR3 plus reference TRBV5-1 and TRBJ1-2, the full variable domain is KAGVTQTPRYLIKTRGQQVTLSCSPISGHRSVSWYQQTPGQGLQFLFEYFSETQRNKGNFPGRFSGRQFSNSRSEMNVSTLELGDSALYLCASSFVTDNYGYTFGSGTRLTVV.

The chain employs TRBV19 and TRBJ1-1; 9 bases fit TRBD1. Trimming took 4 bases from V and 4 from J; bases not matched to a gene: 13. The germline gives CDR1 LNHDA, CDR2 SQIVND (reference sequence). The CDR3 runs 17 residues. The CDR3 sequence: CASSRETGGPLSTEAFF. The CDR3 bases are TGTGCCAGTAGTAGAGAGACAGGGGGGCCCCTGAGCACTGAAGCTTTCTTT.

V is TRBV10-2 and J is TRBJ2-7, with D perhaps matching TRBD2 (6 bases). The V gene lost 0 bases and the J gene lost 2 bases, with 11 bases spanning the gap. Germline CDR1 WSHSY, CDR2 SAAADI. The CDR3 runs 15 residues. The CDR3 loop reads CASSESGERAYEQYF. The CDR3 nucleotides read TGCGCCAGCAGTGAGTCGGGAGAGCGGGCCTACGAGCAGTACTTC.

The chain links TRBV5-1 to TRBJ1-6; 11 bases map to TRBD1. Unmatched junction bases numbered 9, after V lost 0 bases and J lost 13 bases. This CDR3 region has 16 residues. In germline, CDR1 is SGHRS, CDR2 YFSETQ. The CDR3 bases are TGCGCCAGCAGCTTGGGAGGACAGGGGGCTACTCAGCCCCTCCACTTT. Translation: CASSLGGQGATQPLHF.

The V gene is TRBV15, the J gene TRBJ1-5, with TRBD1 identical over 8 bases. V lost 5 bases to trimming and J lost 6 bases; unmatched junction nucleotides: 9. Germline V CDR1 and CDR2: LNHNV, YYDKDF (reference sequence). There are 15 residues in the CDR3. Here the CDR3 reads CATSEGDRRGQPQHF. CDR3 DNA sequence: TGTGCCACCAGCGAGGGGGACAGGAGAGGTCAGCCCCAGCATTTT. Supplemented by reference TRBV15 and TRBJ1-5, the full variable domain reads DAMVIQNPRYQVTQFGKPVTLSCSQTLNHNVMYWYQQKSSQAPKLLFHYYDKDFNNEADTPDNFQSRRPNTSFCFLDIRSPGLGDTAMYLCATSEGDRRGQPQHFGDGTRLSIL.

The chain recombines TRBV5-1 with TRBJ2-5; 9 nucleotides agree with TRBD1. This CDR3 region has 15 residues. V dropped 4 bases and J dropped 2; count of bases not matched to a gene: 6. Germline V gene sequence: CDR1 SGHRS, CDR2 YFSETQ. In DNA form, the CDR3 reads TGCGCCAGCAGCACTGGACAGGGGCAACAAGAGACCCAGTACTTC. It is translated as CASSTGQGQQETQYF.

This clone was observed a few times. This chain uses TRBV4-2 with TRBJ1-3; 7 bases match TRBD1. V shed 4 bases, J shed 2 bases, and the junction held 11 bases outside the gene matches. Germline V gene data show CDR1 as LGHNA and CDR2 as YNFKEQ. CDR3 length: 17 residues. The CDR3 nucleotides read TGTGCCAGCAGCCTAACCCTGGACAGGCCACCTGGAAACACCATATATTTT. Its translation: CASSLTLDRPPGNTIYF.

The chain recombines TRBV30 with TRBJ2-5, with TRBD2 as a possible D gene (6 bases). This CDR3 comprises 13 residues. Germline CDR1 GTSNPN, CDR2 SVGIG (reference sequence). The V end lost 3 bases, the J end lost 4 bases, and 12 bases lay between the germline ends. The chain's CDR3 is CAWSGSGPETQYF. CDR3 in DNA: TGTGCCTGGAGCGGGAGTGGTCCAGAGACCCAGTACTTC.

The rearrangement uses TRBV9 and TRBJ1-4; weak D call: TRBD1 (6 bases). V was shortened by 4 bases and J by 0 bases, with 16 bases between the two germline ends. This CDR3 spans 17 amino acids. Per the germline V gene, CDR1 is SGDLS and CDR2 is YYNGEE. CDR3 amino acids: CASSPGAWTATNEKLFF. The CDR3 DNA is TGTGCCAGCAGCCCCGGTGCATGGACAGCAACTAATGAAAAACTGTTTTTT.

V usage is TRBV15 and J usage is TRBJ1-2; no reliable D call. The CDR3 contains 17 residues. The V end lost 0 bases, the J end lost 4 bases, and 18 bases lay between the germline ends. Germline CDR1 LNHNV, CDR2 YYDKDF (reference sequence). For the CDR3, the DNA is TGTGCCACCAGCAGAGATGAGTCGAGTTGGGCAACCTATGGCTACACCTTC. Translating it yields CATSRDESSWATYGYTF. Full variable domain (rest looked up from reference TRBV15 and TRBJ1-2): DAMVIQNPRYQVTQFGKPVTLSCSQTLNHNVMYWYQQKSSQAPKLLFHYYDKDFNNEADTPDNFQSRRPNTSFCFLDIRSPGLGDTAMYLCATSRDESSWATYGYTFGSGTRLTVV.

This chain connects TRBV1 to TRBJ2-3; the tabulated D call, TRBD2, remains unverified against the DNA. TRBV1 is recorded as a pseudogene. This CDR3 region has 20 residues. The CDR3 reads CTSSQDLWGLEGPYTDTQYF. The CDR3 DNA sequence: TGCACCAGCAGCCAAGACTTGTGGGGACTAGAGGGGCCCTACACAGATACGCAGTATTTT.

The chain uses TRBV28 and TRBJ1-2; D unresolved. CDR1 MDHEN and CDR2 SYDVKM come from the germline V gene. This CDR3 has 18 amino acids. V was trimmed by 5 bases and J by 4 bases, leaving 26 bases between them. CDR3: CASSPDTRKPFAVYGYTF. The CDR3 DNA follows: TGTGCCAGCAGTCCTGACACCAGGAAACCTTTTGCTGTCTATGGCTACACCTTC.

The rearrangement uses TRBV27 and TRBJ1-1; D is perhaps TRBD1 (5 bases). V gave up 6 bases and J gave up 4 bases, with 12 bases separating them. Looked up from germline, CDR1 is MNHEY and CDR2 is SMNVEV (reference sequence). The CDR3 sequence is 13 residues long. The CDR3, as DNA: TGTGCCAGCAGGCAGGGAGGGTTCACTGAAGCTTTCTTT. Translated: CASRQGGFTEAFF.

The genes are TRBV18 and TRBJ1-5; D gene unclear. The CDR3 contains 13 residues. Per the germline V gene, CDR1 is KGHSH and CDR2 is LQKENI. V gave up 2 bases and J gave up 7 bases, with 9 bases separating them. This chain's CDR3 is CASSPSEGQPQHF. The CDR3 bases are TGTGCCAGCTCACCAAGTGAGGGACAGCCCCAGCATTTT. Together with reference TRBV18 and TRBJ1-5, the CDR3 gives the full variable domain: NAGVMQNPRHLVRRRGQEARLRCSPMKGHSHVYWYRQLPEEGLKFMVYLQKENIIDESGMPKERFSAEFPKEGPSILRIQQVVRGDSAAYFCASSPSEGQPQHFGDGTRLSIL.

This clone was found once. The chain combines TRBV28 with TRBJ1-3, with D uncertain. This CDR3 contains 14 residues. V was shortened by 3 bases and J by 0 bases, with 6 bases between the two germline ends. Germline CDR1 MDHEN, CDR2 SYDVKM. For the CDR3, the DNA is TGTGCCAGCAGTTTTTACAGCTCTGGAAACACCATATATTTT. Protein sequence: CASSFYSSGNTIYF.

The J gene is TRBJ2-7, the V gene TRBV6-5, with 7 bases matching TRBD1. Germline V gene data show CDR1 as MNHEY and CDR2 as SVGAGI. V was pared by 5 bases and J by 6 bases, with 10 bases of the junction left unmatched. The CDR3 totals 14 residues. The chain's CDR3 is CASSPGQVGREQYF. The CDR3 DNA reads TGTGCCAGCAGTCCCGGACAGGTAGGGCGCGAGCAGTACTTC.